What follows are 8 T cell receptor beta chains derived from one specimen sequenced in a study of cytomegalovirus exposure and HLA in healthy donors. PCR was performed using 60 Vbeta and 13 Jbeta primers. Clones were read by immunoSEQ multiplex PCR, and TCRdb kept only the in-frame ones, dropping some. The table lists a few hundred thousand clones, approximately 81% of them singletons, with approximately 8.4% in the top ten. The sample comprised PBMCs. Receptors were obtained from a woman aged 60-75 years in good health and CMV-seropositive.

On this clone: Mismatch with germline at one junction end may stem from a read error. The chain carries TRBV30 and TRBJ1-1; the D is unclear. Germline V gives CDR1 GTSNPN, CDR2 SVGIG (reference sequence). The CDR3 loop spans 12 amino acids. The CDR3 loop is CAWSRGPGGTLF. CDR3 DNA sequence: TGTGCCTGGAGTAGAGGCCCGGGAGGAACTCTCTTT.

A single count supports this clone. The V call is TRBV7-9, the J call TRBJ2-3; D is ambiguous. The length of the CDR3 is 13 residues. Trimming cost V 4 bases and J 0 bases, with 5 bases left between them. The germline CDR1 and CDR2 sequences are SEHNR and FQNEAQ (reference sequence). Here the CDR3 reads CASSYTSTDTQYF. Here the CDR3 DNA reads TGTGCCAGCAGCTATACTAGCACAGATACGCAGTATTTT.

The J gene is TRBJ1-4, the V gene TRBV6-5, with D perhaps TRBD1 (6 bases). V dropped 6 bases and J dropped 3 bases, with 11 bases sitting between them. Germline V gene sequence: CDR1 MNHEY, CDR2 SVGAGI. CDR3 length equals 14 residues. The CDR3 reads CASRLQGPNEKLFF. In DNA form, the CDR3 reads TGTGCCAGCAGGCTACAGGGTCCTAATGAAAAACTGTTTTTT.

The rearrangement uses TRBV5-4 and TRBJ2-7, with a possible D match to TRBD2 (6 bases). The V end was cut by 4 bases, the J end by 4 bases, with 9 bases between. Germline CDR1 and CDR2: SGHNT and YYREEE (reference sequence). The CDR3 has 12 residues. CDR3 nucleotides: TGTGCCAGCAGCGGCGGGGCTTACGAGCAGTACTTC. It encodes CASSGGAYEQYF.

This rearrangement joins TRBV21-1 to TRBJ1-5; the table's D call TRBD1 went unverified against the DNA. TRBV21-1 is a documented pseudogene. The CDR3 runs 17 residues. CDR3 sequence (DNA): TGTGCCAGCAGCAAAGATGACGCAGGGGCCGGGGATCAGCCCCAGCATTTT. It is translated as CASSKDDAGAGDQPQHF.

The gene calls are TRBV19 and TRBJ1-5; TRBD1 agrees at 10 bases. Germline assignment: CDR1 LNHDA and CDR2 SQIVND (reference sequence). This CDR3 has 17 amino acids. After removal of 3 bases from V and 1 base from J, the junction contained 6 bases not matched to a gene. The CDR3 protein is CASSMAPGQGSNQPQHF. CDR3 bases: TGTGCCAGTAGTATGGCTCCGGGACAGGGGAGCAATCAGCCCCAGCATTTT.

The chain has TRBV4-1 and TRBJ2-5, with 7 bases matching TRBD2. This CDR3 has 17 amino acids. Losses at the gene ends were 1 base for V and 1 base for J; bases not matched to a gene: 9. CDR1 MGHRA and CDR2 YSYEKL come from the germline V gene. This CDR3 is CASSQGLVAGTQETQYF. CDR3 coding DNA: TGCGCCAGCAGCCAAGGTTTGGTAGCGGGTACCCAAGAGACCCAGTACTTC.

This chain links TRBV14 with TRBJ2-1; 7 nucleotides match TRBD2. CDR3 length: 14 residues. Germline-derived CDR1 and CDR2 are SGHDN and FVKESK. V was clipped by 4 bases and J by 9 bases; unmatched bases: 9. CDR3 region: CASSPRDYSGEQFF. CDR3 bases: TGTGCCAGCAGCCCCCGGGACTATTCGGGTGAGCAGTTCTTC.